Listed here are 3 T cell receptor beta chains from one sample, sequenced in a study of blood T cell repertoires in COVID-19. Only in-frame clones appear in the TCRdb table, and some are missing; sequencing was by immunoSEQ multiplex PCR. The sample includes about 180,000 clones, 85% to 90% of them seen just once. Sequencing input: PBMCs or T cells enriched from blood (not recorded which). These receptors were obtained from a man aged 40-49 years who had recovered from COVID-19.

The chain joins TRBV2 to TRBJ1-1; no firm D call. This CDR3 spans 11 amino acids. The V gene lost 6 bases and the J gene lost 8 bases, with 10 bases spanning the gap. CDR1 and CDR2 (germline): SNHLY, FYNNEI. CDR3: CASRGGGEAFF. The CDR3, as DNA: TGTGCCAGCAGGGGAGGAGGGGAAGCTTTCTTT.

The CDR3 sequence is CASRGGNQPQHF. In DNA form, the CDR3 reads TGCGCCAGCAGGGGAGGCAATCAGCCCCAGCATTTT. The V call is TRBV10-2, the J call TRBJ1-5; no reliable D call. V shed 6 bases and J shed 2 bases, with 5 bases lying between them. The germline V gene has CDR1 WSHSY and CDR2 SAAADI. The length of the CDR3 is 12 residues.

The genes are TRBV5-1 and TRBJ2-1; a weak D match, TRBD2 (6 bases). This CDR3 is built from 15 residues. Germline V CDR1 and CDR2: SGHRS, YFSETQ. V lost 0 bases to trimming and J lost 12 bases, with 19 bases between them. The CDR3 protein is CASSLDRGGPRGQFF. In DNA form, the CDR3 reads TGCGCCAGCAGCTTGGATAGGGGAGGACCACGGGGGCAGTTCTTC.